The rows below give T cell receptor beta chains drawn from one sample of a study of breast tumors, draining lymph nodes, adjacent tissues. TCRdb analysed the multiplex PCR reads with MiXCR anew, one entry per CDR3 protein. In the table there are some 130,000 distinct CDR3 sequences, just under 20% of which are singletons. Source material: axillary lymph node tissue. The receptors stem from a female donor with breast cancer. Some clones in this sample may be carry-over from other donors' samples. CDR3s include the opening cysteine and the closing phenylalanine or tryptophan. A D gene is named only where the DNA matches it firmly. Expanded clones get a size class; other rows say once, few or many, or leave the size out.

v_call: TRBV9
j_call: TRBJ1-3
clone_size: many
d_call: NA
cdr3_nt: TGTGCCAGCAGCGTAGGTGGGGAAGTCTCTGGAAACACCATATATTTT
cdr3_aa: CASSVGGEVSGNTIYF

v_call: TRBV5-8
j_call: TRBJ2-2
clone_size: NA
d_call: NA
cdr3_nt: TGTGCCAGCTGGGAAACGGCAGGGTGGACCGGGGAGCTGTTTTTT
cdr3_aa: CASWETAGWTGELFF

v_call: TRBV2
j_call: TRBJ1-2
clone_size: many
d_call: NA
cdr3_nt: TGTGCCAGCAGAGGCCATATGGATGGGGGAACCTTC
cdr3_aa: CASRGHMDGGTF

v_call: TRBV4-1
j_call: TRBJ2-3
clone_size: many
d_call: NA
cdr3_nt: TGCGCCAGCAGCCCCGGAGGACCCCCTAGTGATACGCAGTATTTT
cdr3_aa: CASSPGGPPSDTQYF

v_call: TRBV15
j_call: TRBJ2-3
clone_size: many
d_call: NA
cdr3_nt: TGTGCCACCAGCAGGGGACCCACAGATACGCAGTATTTT
cdr3_aa: CATSRGPTDTQYF

v_call: TRBV18
j_call: TRBJ2-3
clone_size: few
d_call: NA
cdr3_nt: TGTGCCAGCCACGGGACATCAAACACAGGTACGCAGTATTTT
cdr3_aa: CASHGTSNTGTQYF

v_call: TRBV2
j_call: TRBJ2-7
clone_size: many
d_call: NA
cdr3_nt: TGTGCCAGCAGGACCGGGAGCTACGAGCAGTACTTC
cdr3_aa: CASRTGSYEQYF

v_call: TRBV7-6
j_call: TRBJ2-5
clone_size: many
d_call: TRBD2
cdr3_nt: TGTGCCAGCAGCTCCCGGGTAGCGGGAGGGATTCAAGAGACCCAGTACTTC
cdr3_aa: CASSSRVAGGIQETQYF

v_call: TRBV4-1
j_call: TRBJ2-5
clone_size: many
d_call: TRBD2
cdr3_nt: TGCGCCAGCAGCCAAGAGGGACTAGCGGCCCGCCAAGAGACCCAGTACTTC
cdr3_aa: CASSQEGLAARQETQYF

v_call: TRBV2
j_call: TRBJ2-5
clone_size: many
d_call: NA
cdr3_nt: TGTGCCAGCGGCGGGGCCAAATCAGAGACCCAGTACTTC
cdr3_aa: CASGGAKSETQYF

v_call: TRBV20-1
j_call: TRBJ2-4
clone_size: few
d_call: TRBD2
cdr3_nt: TGCAGTGCTAGAGAAGCGGGACTAGCCAAAAACATTCAGTACTTC
cdr3_aa: CSAREAGLAKNIQYF

v_call: TRBV6-5
j_call: TRBJ2-5
clone_size: NA
d_call: NA
cdr3_nt: TGTGCCAGCAGTCCGTGGGGTAGCTGGGGGGTTCAGACCCAGTACTTC
cdr3_aa: CASSPWGSWGVQTQYF

v_call: TRBV30
j_call: TRBJ1-2
clone_size: many
d_call: NA
cdr3_nt: TGTGCCTGGAGCCACGGTCTTACTTATGGCTACACCTTC
cdr3_aa: CAWSHGLTYGYTF

v_call: TRBV7-2
j_call: TRBJ2-2
clone_size: many
d_call: TRBD2
cdr3_nt: TGTGCCAGCAGCTTACTAGCGGGAGCCGGGGAGCTGTTTTTT
cdr3_aa: CASSLLAGAGELFF

v_call: TRBV28
j_call: TRBJ2-7
clone_size: many
d_call: NA
cdr3_nt: TGTGCCAGCAACCCTCGGGGGGCGAGGGCCTACGAGCAGTACTTC
cdr3_aa: CASNPRGARAYEQYF

v_call: TRBV2
j_call: TRBJ1-4
clone_size: many
d_call: NA
cdr3_nt: TGTGCCAGCCTGCCAGGGGTCCAGAATGAAAAACTGTTTTTT
cdr3_aa: CASLPGVQNEKLFF

v_call: TRBV6-5
j_call: TRBJ1-6
clone_size: many
d_call: NA
cdr3_nt: TGTGCCAGCAGTTACGGGGGAGATTATAATTCACCCCTCCACTTT
cdr3_aa: CASSYGGDYNSPLHF

v_call: TRBV7-6
j_call: TRBJ1-5
clone_size: many
d_call: NA
cdr3_nt: TGTGCCAGCAGCTTAGGGGGTTCTCAGCCCCAGCATTTT
cdr3_aa: CASSLGGSQPQHF